Sequencing of this TCR beta chain was carried out in a study of T cells in Graves' hyperthyroidism and ophthalmopathy. Germline CDR1 is SQVTM and CDR2 is ANQGSEA. V dropped 1 base and J dropped 5 bases, with 20 bases sitting between them. This CDR3 has 16 amino acids. Researchers amplified the TCR beta CDR3 regions from RNA transcripts. HTBI primers drove first-round RT-PCR of the TCR CDR3. One entry per CDR3 protein, called by TCRdb with MiXCR from the multiplex PCR reads. Of about 200,000 distinct CDR3 sequences listed, around 20% are singletons. Source material: blood. The source of this sequence is a man aged 35-49 years with Graves' hyperthyroidism. The chain combines TRBV29-1 with TRBJ2-5; D is perhaps TRBD1 or TRBD2 (5 bases each). The CDR3 region is CSVEARGAEWGETQYF. In nucleotides, the CDR3 is TGCAGCGTTGAAGCCCGTGGGGCAGAATGGGGGGAGACCCAGTACTTC. The variable domain in full, completed from reference TRBV29-1 and TRBJ2-5, reads SAVISQKPSRDICQRGTSLTIQCQVDSQVTMMFWYRQQPGQSLTLIATANQGSEATYESGFVIDKFPISRPNLTFSTLTVSNMSPEDSSIYLCSVEARGAEWGETQYFGPGTRLLVL.